A selection of T cell receptor beta chains follows, all from one sample in a study of cytomegalovirus exposure and HLA in healthy donors. Profiling relied on immunoSEQ multiplex PCR, and the TCRdb table lists in-frame clones only, not all of them. This sample yields about 360,000 clones, of which roughly 88% are seen a single time; 0.83% belongs to the top ten. Sequencing was carried out using PBMCs. The receptors here all came from a woman younger than 35 in good health and CMV-seronegative. Each CDR3 is given with its conserved first and last residue. Fields, in order: clone size, D gene, V gene, J gene, CDR3 DNA, CDR3 protein. D genes are given only for firm matches. Clone size, where shown, is once, few, many, or a class for clones that have expanded.

NA	TRBD1	TRBV28	TRBJ2-2	TGTGCCAGCAGAGGGACAGGGAGTACCGGGGAGCTGTTTTTT	CASRGTGSTGELFF
NA	TRBD1	TRBV28	TRBJ1-5	TGTGCCAGCAGTTCCACAGGGGGTAGCAATCAGCCCCAGCATTTT	CASSSTGGSNQPQHF
NA	TRBD1	TRBV5-1	TRBJ2-3	TGCGCCAGCAGCAGGACAGGTCCCTATAGCACAGATACGCAGTATTTT	CASSRTGPYSTDTQYF
NA	NA	TRBV27	TRBJ1-1	TGTGCCAGCAGTTTAACCCAACAGGGCGGTGGGGCTTTCTTT	CASSLTQQGGGAFF
once	NA	TRBV29-1	TRBJ1-4	TGCAGCGTTGACTTGACAGGTAGTGAAAAACTGTTTTTT	CSVDLTGSEKLFF
NA	TRBD1	TRBV7-9	TRBJ1-2	TGTGCCAGCAGCTTAGTGGGGACAGGACCGGGCTCCTCTGGCTACACCTTC	CASSLVGTGPGSSGYTF
NA	TRBD1	TRBV7-9	TRBJ1-2	TGTGCCAGCAGCGCCTGGGACAGACCTAACTATGGCTACACCTTC	CASSAWDRPNYGYTF
once	NA	TRBV28	TRBJ2-1	TGTGCCAGCAGTTTAACAGGGCTGAGGTACAATGAGCAGTTCTTC	CASSLTGLRYNEQFF
NA	TRBD1	TRBV5-4	TRBJ1-4	TGTGCCAGCAGCTCGTACCGGGACAGAAATGAAAAACTGTTTTTT	CASSSYRDRNEKLFF
NA	TRBD1	TRBV4-1	TRBJ1-1	TGCGCCAGCAGCCCGACAGGGGTATTGAACACTGAAGCTTTCTTT	CASSPTGVLNTEAFF
NA	TRBD1	TRBV28	TRBJ1-2	TGTGCCAGCAGTTTAGGGTTACAGGGGCGATATGGCTACACCTTC	CASSLGLQGRYGYTF
NA	TRBD1	TRBV11-3	TRBJ2-5	TGTGCCAGCAGCCCCGGGACAGGGGGCTGGGGGTACCAAGAGACCCAGTACTTC	CASSPGTGGWGYQETQYF
NA	NA	TRBV4-1	TRBJ1-5	TGCGCCAGCAGCCAAGACGGACAGAGGGATCAGCCCCAGCATTTT	CASSQDGQRDQPQHF
NA	NA	TRBV4-1	TRBJ1-3	TGCGCCAGCAGCCGTTCCTGGGGGGTAGGTGGAAACACCATATATTTT	CASSRSWGVGGNTIYF
NA	NA	TRBV7-8	TRBJ1-5	TGTGCCAGCAGCTCCCGGGACTCGGGGAATCAGCCCCAGCATTTT	CASSSRDSGNQPQHF
NA	TRBD1	TRBV5-1	TRBJ2-1	TGCGCCAGCAGCTCCCCCGGGACAGGGGGCAATGAGCAGTTCTTC	CASSSPGTGGNEQFF
NA	TRBD1	TRBV2	TRBJ1-1	TGTGCCAGTACCTCCCGGACAGGGGGCCTGACTGAAGCTTTCTTT	CASTSRTGGLTEAFF
NA	NA	TRBV19	TRBJ2-1	TGTGCCAGTAGTGTCCAGGGCAGCTCCTACAATGAGCAGTTCTTC	CASSVQGSSYNEQFF
NA	TRBD2	TRBV5-1	TRBJ2-1	TGCGCCAGCAGTCCTCCTACCGGGACTAGCCCATGGAATGAGCAGTTCTTC	CASSPPTGTSPWNEQFF
NA	NA	TRBV28	TRBJ2-7	TGTGCCAGCAGTTTTGAGGGTACTCGCCCTCCCGAGCAGTACTTC	CASSFEGTRPPEQYF
few	NA	TRBV10-1	TRBJ1-5	TGCGCCAGCAGTGAGGATAGAACCAATCAGCCCCAGCATTTT	CASSEDRTNQPQHF
NA	NA	TRBV6-5	TRBJ1-3	TGTGCCAGCAGTAAATTGACATCCTCTGGAAACACCATATATTTT	CASSKLTSSGNTIYF
NA	TRBD2	TRBV2	TRBJ2-7	TGTGCCAGCAGCCGTACTAGCGCCCGATACGAGCAGTACTTC	CASSRTSARYEQYF
NA	NA	TRBV2	TRBJ1-4	TGTGCCAGCAGTTTGCGTCCGGGAACAGCAACTAATGAAAAACTGTTTTTT	CASSLRPGTATNEKLFF
NA	TRBD2	TRBV5-1	TRBJ2-1	TGCGCCAGCAGCTTGCGGGAGGGTTCGAACAATGAGCAGTTCTTC	CASSLREGSNNEQFF
NA	NA	TRBV28	TRBJ1-1	TGTGCCAGCAGTATACGCCCTCCAGGGGACACTGAAGCTTTCTTT	CASSIRPPGDTEAFF
NA	NA	TRBV4-1	TRBJ1-5	TGCGCCAGCAGCCAAGCGGGTAGTCCGAGCAATCAGCCCCAGCATTTT	CASSQAGSPSNQPQHF
NA	TRBD2	TRBV5-1	TRBJ2-7	TGCGCCAGCAGCTCCGGGACTAGCGGGAGCTACGAGCAGTACTTC	CASSSGTSGSYEQYF
NA	NA	TRBV27	TRBJ2-2	TGTGCCAGCAGCATAACGGGATCGTACACCGGGGAGCTGTTTTTT	CASSITGSYTGELFF
NA	NA	TRBV18	TRBJ2-5	TGTGCCAGCTCACCCCCGGGACTTCCGGAGACCCAGTACTTC	CASSPPGLPETQYF
NA	TRBD2	TRBV5-1	TRBJ2-1	TGCGCCAGCAGCTTCCGAATTGGACTAGGCTACAATGAGCAGTTCTTC	CASSFRIGLGYNEQFF
once	NA	TRBV7-8	TRBJ1-1	TGTGCCAGCGCCCCTCAGGGAGGAGACACTGAAGCTTTCTTT	CASAPQGGDTEAFF
NA	NA	TRBV2	TRBJ2-7	TGTGCCAGCAGTGAAGCGCTACGAGGTGAGCAGTACTTC	CASSEALRGEQYF